This T cell receptor (beta chain) is drawn from a study of cytomegalovirus exposure and HLA in healthy donors. Looking at the study overall: Within an early data release were about 85 million unique TCRs drawn from HLA-typed donors.

Unrecorded immune exposure was likely among donors, who were nominally healthy when sampled. Amplification used 60 Vbeta primers and 13 Jbeta primers. Profiled with immunoSEQ multiplex PCR; TCRdb holds only in-frame clones, not every one. The sample contains approximately 61,000 clones, 55% to 65% of which appear only once. This clone was observed a handful of times. Its antigen is unidentified. Study-wide results and limits: An analysis done earlier found most TCR beta V segments productive about 90% or about 30% of the time. Researchers reported in a later analysis that common viral pathogens appeared linked to several top clusters.

Germline CDR1 MDHEN, CDR2 SYDVKM. Trimming took off 6 bases at V and 5 bases at J, with 5 bases between the two ends. The CDR3 has 11 amino acids. The TCR originated in a woman in her fifties or sixties in good health and CMV-seronegative. V usage is TRBV28 and J usage is TRBJ2-1; D ambiguous. The sequencing sample was made of PBMCs. The CDR3 reads CASRYNNEQFF. Here the CDR3 DNA reads TGTGCCAGCAGATATAACAATGAGCAGTTCTTC.